The rows below give T cell receptor beta chains drawn from one sample of a study of T cells after posttransplantation cyclophosphamide. The method was immunoSEQ multiplex PCR; TCRdb's version includes in-frame clones alone and lacks a portion of them. The profile shows approximately 18,000 clones, 83% of them singletons. Sample: memory CD4+ T cells sorted from blood. The receptors here all came from a man aged 25 to 40 in good health and a related stem cell transplant donor. The conserved cysteine and the conserved F or W are not part of the CDR3 here.

V,J,length,CDR3
TRBV29-1,TRBJ2-5,13,SANDPRGTLSVQY
TRBV27,TRBJ2-3,14,ASSLMGGVRTDTQY
TRBV10-1,TRBJ2-1,11,ASSEQVYNEQF
TRBV28,TRBJ1-6,16,ASGRSLGGSSYNSPLH
TRBV4-1,NA,13,ASSQGSRLIHEQY
TRBV5-1,TRBJ2-2,13,ASSSSGQDTGELF
TRBV5-6,TRBJ1-6,13,ASSSGLIGGTPLH
TRBV6-1,TRBJ1-2,12,ASSTGGAGYGYT
TRBV6-5,TRBJ1-1,12,ASKKGGGLTEAF
TRBV7-3,TRBJ2-7,11,ASSLIGGEEQY
TRBV25-1,TRBJ2-7,13,ASSEYISGPYEQY
TRBV7-8,TRBJ2-7,12,ASSSSTGGLEQY
TRBV7-2,TRBJ1-3,11,ASSSGGGNTIY
TRBV4-1,TRBJ2-3,15,ASSRLDLIPSTDTQY
TRBV4-1,TRBJ2-2,13,ASSQENPGTGELF
TRBV6-6,TRBJ2-7,11,ASSDGEASEQY
TRBV19,TRBJ2-5,10,ASSMRGETQY
TRBV25-1,TRBJ2-7,12,ASSPQGTSYEQY
TRBV7-9,TRBJ2-7,13,ASSLEQGSSYEQY
TRBV10-3,TRBJ2-7,13,AISEGSTGGYEQY
TRBV6-6,TRBJ2-5,12,ASRDAGRQETQY
TRBV7-9,TRBJ2-2,12,ASSFSRGSGELF
TRBV19,TRBJ2-2,13,ASKRDRVNTGELF
TRBV2,TRBJ2-4,13,ASSVGSGGGNIQY
TRBV11-1,TRBJ1-2,9,ASSQRGGYT
TRBV19,TRBJ1-6,10,ASSAGIAPLH
TRBV7-8,TRBJ1-1,11,ASSSPGMGEAF
TRBV18,TRBJ1-6,11,ASSPDFNSPLH
TRBV7-6,TRBJ2-7,13,ASSLLAGESYEQY
TRBV6-5,TRBJ1-2,12,ASSWKGMGYGYT
TRBV5-8,TRBJ2-7,15,ASSRWTLYSNSYEQY
TRBV29-1,TRBJ2-1,14,SVEGLGGVTYNEQF
TRBV5-1,TRBJ2-3,14,ASSTGDTYSTDTQY
TRBV28,TRBJ2-1,12,ASRTALSYNEQF
TRBV7-9,TRBJ1-5,15,ASSLAGGGWVNQPQH
TRBV19,TRBJ1-1,17,ASSISPGQGYRRTIEAF
TRBV7-6,TRBJ2-7,14,ASSRTGTLFTYEQY